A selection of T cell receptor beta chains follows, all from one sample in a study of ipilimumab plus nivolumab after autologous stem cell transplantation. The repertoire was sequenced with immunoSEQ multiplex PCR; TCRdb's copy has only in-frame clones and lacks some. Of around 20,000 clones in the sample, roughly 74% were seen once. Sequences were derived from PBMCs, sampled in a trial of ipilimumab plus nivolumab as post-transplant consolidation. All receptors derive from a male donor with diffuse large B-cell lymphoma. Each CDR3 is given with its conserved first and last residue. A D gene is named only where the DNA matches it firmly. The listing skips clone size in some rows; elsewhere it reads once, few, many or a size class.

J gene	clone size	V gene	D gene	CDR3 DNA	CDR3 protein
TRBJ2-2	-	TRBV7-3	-	TGTGCCAGCAGCTTAATAGGTACTAAAAGGGGGGACAAGAACACCGGGGAGCTGTTTTTT	CASSLIGTKRGDKNTGELFF
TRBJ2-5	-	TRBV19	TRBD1	TGTGCCAGTAGCCGGGACAGCCAAGAGACCCAGTACTTC	CASSRDSQETQYF
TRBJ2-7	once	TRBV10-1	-	TGCGCCAGCAGTGATCCGCTAGCTCCCTACGAGCAGTACTTC	CASSDPLAPYEQYF
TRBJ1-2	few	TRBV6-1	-	TGTGCCAGCAGGCATTTAGCTGGGGGCTACACCTTC	CASRHLAGGYTF
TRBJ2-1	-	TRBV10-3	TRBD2	TGTGCCATCAGTGAGTCCGGTAGCGGGACATACAATGAGCAGTTCTTC	CAISESGSGTYNEQFF
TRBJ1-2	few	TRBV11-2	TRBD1	TGTGCCAGCAGCCTCATTAGGACAGGGGGCTTTGGCTACACCTTC	CASSLIRTGGFGYTF
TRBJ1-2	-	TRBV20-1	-	TGCAGTGCTAGAAACCATAATGGCTACACCTTC	CSARNHNGYTF
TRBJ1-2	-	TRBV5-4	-	TGTGCCAGCAGCTTGGTGGGGGCGAGTGGCTACACCTTC	CASSLVGASGYTF
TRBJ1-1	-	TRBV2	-	TGTGCCAGCAGTGGGAGCTCGGGACGGGATGAAGCTTTCTTT	CASSGSSGRDEAFF
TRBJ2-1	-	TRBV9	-	TGTGCCAGCAGCGTAGATGGGGGCTACAATGAGCAGTTCTTC	CASSVDGGYNEQFF
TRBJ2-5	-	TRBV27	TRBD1	TGTGCCAGCAGTTTCCAGGGGGTGGGAGAGACCCAGTACTTC	CASSFQGVGETQYF
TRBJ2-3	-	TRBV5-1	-	TGCGCCAGCAGCTTGGGGGCCGTGGGGACATCAGATACGCAGTATTTT	CASSLGAVGTSDTQYF
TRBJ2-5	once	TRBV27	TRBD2	TGTGCCAGCAGTGGGACTAGCGGGAGGCAGACCCAGTACTTC	CASSGTSGRQTQYF
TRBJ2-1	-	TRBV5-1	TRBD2	TGCGCCAGCAGCTTGGGTGGTAGCGGGAGTGGCTATGAGCAGTTCTTC	CASSLGGSGSGYEQFF
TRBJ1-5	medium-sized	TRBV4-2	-	TGTGCCAGCAGCCAAGAGGTGGGGTTTAGCAATCAGCCCCAGCATTTT	CASSQEVGFSNQPQHF
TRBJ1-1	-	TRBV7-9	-	TGTGCCAGCAGCTGGAACGAGAACACTGAAGCTTTCTTT	CASSWNENTEAFF
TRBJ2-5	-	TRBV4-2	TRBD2	TGTGCCAGCAGCCAAGGGTCTAGCGGACAAGAGACCCAGTACTTC	CASSQGSSGQETQYF
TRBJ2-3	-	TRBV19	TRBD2	TGTGCCAGTAGTCCCGGGACTAGCGGAGGGAGCACAGATACGCAGTATTTT	CASSPGTSGGSTDTQYF
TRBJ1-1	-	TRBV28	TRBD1	TGTGCCAGCAGTCCGGGACAGATGAACACTGAAGCTTTCTTT	CASSPGQMNTEAFF
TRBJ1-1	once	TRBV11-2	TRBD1	TGTGCCAGCAGCACAAATTTACAGGGGAGGACTGAAGCTTTCTTT	CASSTNLQGRTEAFF
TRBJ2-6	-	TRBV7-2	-	TGTGCCAGCAGCTCGATGGGGCACTCTGGGGCCAACGTCCTGACTTTC	CASSSMGHSGANVLTF
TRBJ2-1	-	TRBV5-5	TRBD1	TGTGCCAGCAGCTTGGTACAGGGGATCTACAATGAGCAGTTCTTC	CASSLVQGIYNEQFF
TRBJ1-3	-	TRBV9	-	TGTGCCAGCAGCCCCGAAGGAGGGTACTCTGGAAACACCATATATTTT	CASSPEGGYSGNTIYF
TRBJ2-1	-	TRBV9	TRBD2	TGTGCCAGCAGCGGGCGACTAGCGGGATACAATGAGCAGTTCTTC	CASSGRLAGYNEQFF
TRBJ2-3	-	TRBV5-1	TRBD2	TGCGCCAGCAGCTTTTCCAGCGGGGGTTGGGCAGATACGCAGTATTTT	CASSFSSGGWADTQYF
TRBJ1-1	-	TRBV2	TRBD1	TGTGCCAGCAGTGGGGACAGGGGCGGGGGCACTGAAGCTTTCTTT	CASSGDRGGGTEAFF
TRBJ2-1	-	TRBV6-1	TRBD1	TGTGCCTCCTCCGGGACAGGGGGTTCCTACAATGAGCAGTTCTTC	CASSGTGGSYNEQFF
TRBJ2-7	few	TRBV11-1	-	TGTGCCAGCAGCCCGTACGGGGACGAGCAGTACTTC	CASSPYGDEQYF
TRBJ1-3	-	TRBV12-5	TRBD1	TGTGCTAGTGGTCGGACAGGGGGCAAGGACACCATATATTTT	CASGRTGGKDTIYF
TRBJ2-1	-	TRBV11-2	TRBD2	TGTGCCAGCAGCGGGTTAGCGGGACTCTACAATGAGCAGTTCTTC	CASSGLAGLYNEQFF
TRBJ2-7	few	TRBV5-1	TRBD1	TGCGCCAGCAGCCCGATGACAGGGGCCTACGAGCAGTACTTC	CASSPMTGAYEQYF
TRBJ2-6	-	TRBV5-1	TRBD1	TGCGCCAGCAGCTTCCTAACAGGGGGCCTGGCTGGGGCCAACGTCCTGACTTTC	CASSFLTGGLAGANVLTF
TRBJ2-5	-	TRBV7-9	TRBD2	TGTGCCAGCAGCCGACTAGCGAGCCAAGAGACCCAGTACTTC	CASSRLASQETQYF
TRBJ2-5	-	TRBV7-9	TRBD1	TGTGCCAGCAGCGCCATGGACAGGGCCCAAGAGACCCAGTACTTC	CASSAMDRAQETQYF
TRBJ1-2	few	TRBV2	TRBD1	TGTGCCAGCAGCATAACACAGGGGCACTATGGCTACACCTTC	CASSITQGHYGYTF
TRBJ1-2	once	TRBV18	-	TGTGCCAGCTCATCGCGAACGACGGAAGGGCATGGCTACACCTTC	CASSSRTTEGHGYTF
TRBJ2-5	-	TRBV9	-	TGTGCCAGCAGCCAGCGCGGGTACCAAGAGACCCAGTACTTC	CASSQRGYQETQYF
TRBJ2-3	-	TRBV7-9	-	TGTGCCAGCAGCCCCACTGCCGGCACAGATACGCAGTATTTT	CASSPTAGTDTQYF
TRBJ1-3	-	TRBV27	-	TGTGCCAGCAGCCAACAGGGCGTCTCCGGAAACACCATATATTTT	CASSQQGVSGNTIYF
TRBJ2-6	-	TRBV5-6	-	TGTGCCAGCAGCTTGGGTCGCAGAGTGGCTGGGGCCAACGTCCTGACTTTC	CASSLGRRVAGANVLTF
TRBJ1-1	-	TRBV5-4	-	TGTGCCAGCAGCTTTGACCCGACGAACACTGAAGCTTTCTTT	CASSFDPTNTEAFF
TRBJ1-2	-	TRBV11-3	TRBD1	TGTGCCAGCAGCTACTCCCCGGGACAGGGGTCAAACTATGGCTACACCTTC	CASSYSPGQGSNYGYTF
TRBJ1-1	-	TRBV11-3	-	TGTGCCAGCAGCTCTTCCCCTGGGGAAGCTTTCTTT	CASSSSPGEAFF
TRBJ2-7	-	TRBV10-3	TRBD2	TGTGCCACGCTACCGGGACTAGCGGCCGAGCAGTACTTC	CATLPGLAAEQYF
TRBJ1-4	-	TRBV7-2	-	TGTGCCAGCAGCTTAGAACGGTTTAATGAAAAACTGTTTTTT	CASSLERFNEKLFF
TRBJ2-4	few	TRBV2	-	TGTGCCAGCAGTGTAAACGCTCGTGGGGCCATTCAGTACTTC	CASSVNARGAIQYF